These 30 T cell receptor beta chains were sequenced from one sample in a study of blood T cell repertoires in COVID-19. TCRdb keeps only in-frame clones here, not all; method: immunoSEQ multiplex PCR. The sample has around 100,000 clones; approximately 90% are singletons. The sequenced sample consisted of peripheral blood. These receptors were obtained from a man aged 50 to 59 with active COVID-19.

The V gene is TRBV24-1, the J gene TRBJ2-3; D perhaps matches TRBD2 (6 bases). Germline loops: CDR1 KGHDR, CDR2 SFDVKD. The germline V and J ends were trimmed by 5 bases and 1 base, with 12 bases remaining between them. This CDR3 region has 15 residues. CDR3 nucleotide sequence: TGTGCCACCAGTGTCGGGGGTTGGGGCACAGATACGCAGTATTTT. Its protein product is CATSVGGWGTDTQYF.

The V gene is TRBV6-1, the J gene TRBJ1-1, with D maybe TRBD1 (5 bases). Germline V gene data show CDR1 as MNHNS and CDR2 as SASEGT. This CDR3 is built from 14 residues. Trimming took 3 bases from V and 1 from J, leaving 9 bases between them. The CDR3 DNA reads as TGTGCCAGCAGTGATGGGGGGGGGAACACTGAAGCTTTCTTT. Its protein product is CASSDGGGNTEAFF.

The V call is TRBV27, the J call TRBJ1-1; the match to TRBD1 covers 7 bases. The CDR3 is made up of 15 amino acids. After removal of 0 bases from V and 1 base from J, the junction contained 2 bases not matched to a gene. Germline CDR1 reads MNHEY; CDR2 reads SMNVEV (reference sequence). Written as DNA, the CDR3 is TGTGCCAGCAGTTTATCGGGACAGCAGAACACTGAAGCTTTCTTT. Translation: CASSLSGQQNTEAFF.

The CDR3 region is CASSLAPVQGAGWEKLFF. The CDR3 nucleotides are TGTGCCAGCAGCTTAGCCCCGGTGCAGGGGGCGGGTTGGGAAAAACTGTTTTTT. This chain links TRBV7-2 with TRBJ1-4, with 8 nucleotides matching TRBD1. After removal of 0 bases from V and 8 bases from J, the junction contained 14 bases not matched to a gene. Germline V gene lookup returns CDR1 SGHTA and CDR2 FQGNSA. The CDR3 loop spans 18 amino acids.

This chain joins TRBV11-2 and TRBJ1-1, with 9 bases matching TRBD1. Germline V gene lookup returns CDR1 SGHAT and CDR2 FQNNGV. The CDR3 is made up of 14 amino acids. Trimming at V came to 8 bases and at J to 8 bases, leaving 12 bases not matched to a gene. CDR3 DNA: TGTGCCAGCGCCCGGGCGGACAGGGGATTAGAAGCTTTCTTT. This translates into CASARADRGLEAFF.

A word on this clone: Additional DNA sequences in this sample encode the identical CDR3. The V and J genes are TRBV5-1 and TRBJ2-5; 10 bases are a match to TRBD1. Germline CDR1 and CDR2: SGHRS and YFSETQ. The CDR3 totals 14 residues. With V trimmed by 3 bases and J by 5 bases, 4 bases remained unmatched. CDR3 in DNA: TGCGCCAGCAGCTCGGGACAGGGGATGGAGACCCAGTACTTC. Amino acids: CASSSGQGMETQYF.

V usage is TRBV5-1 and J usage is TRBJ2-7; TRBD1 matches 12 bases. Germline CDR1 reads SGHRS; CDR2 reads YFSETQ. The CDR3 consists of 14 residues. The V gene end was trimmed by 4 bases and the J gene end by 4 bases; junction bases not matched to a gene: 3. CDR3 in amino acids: CASSGGQGAYEQYF. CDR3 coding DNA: TGCGCCAGCAGCGGGGGACAGGGGGCGTACGAGCAGTACTTC.

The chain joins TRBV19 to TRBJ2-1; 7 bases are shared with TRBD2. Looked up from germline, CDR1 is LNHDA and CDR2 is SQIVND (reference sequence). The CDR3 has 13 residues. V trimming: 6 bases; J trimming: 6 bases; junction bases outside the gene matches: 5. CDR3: CASSPWGGNEQFF. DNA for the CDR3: TGTGCCAGTAGCCCGTGGGGGGGCAATGAGCAGTTCTTC. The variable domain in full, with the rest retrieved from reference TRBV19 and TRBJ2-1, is DGGITQSPKYLFRKEGQNVTLSCEQNLNHDAMYWYRQDPGQGLRLIYYSQIVNDFQKGDIAEGYSVSREKKESFPLTVTSAQKNPTAFYLCASSPWGGNEQFFGPGTRLTVL.

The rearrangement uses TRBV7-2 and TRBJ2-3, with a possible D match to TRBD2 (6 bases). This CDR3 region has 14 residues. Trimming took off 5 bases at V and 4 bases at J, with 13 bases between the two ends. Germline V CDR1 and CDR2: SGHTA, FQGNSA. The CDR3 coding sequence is TGTGCCAGCAGCCTGTCTAGCGTCCCAGATACGCAGTATTTT. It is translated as CASSLSSVPDTQYF.

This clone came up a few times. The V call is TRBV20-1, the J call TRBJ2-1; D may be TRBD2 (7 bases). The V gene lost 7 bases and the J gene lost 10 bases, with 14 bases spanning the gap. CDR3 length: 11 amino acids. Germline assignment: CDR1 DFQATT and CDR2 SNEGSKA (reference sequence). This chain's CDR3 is CSVGGGLEQFF. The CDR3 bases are TGCAGTGTTGGGGGGGGCTTAGAGCAGTTCTTC.

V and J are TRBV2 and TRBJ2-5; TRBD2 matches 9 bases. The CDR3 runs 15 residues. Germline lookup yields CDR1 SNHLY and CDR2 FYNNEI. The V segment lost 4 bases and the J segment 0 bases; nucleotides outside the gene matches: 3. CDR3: CASSGTSADQETQYF. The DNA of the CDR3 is TGTGCCAGCAGTGGGACTAGCGCCGACCAAGAGACCCAGTACTTC.

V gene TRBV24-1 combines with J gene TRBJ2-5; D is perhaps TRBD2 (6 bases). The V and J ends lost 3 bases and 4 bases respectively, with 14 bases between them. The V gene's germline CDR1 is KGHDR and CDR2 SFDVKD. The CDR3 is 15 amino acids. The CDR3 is CATSDTTGGVETQYF. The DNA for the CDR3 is TGTGCCACCAGTGATACTACGGGCGGGGTAGAGACCCAGTACTTC.

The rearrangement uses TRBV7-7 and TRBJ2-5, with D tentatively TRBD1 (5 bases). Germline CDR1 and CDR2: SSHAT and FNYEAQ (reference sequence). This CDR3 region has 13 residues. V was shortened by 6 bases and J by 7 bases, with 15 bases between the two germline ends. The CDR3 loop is CASRSTVQGTQYF. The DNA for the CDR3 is TGTGCCAGCAGAAGTACTGTGCAGGGGACCCAGTACTTC.

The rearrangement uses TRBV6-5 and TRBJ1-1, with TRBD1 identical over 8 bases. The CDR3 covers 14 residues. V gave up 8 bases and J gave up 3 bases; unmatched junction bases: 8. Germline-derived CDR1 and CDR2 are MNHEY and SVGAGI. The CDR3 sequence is CASGTGGRDTEAFF. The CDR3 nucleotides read TGTGCCAGCGGTACAGGGGGGAGGGACACTGAAGCTTTCTTT.

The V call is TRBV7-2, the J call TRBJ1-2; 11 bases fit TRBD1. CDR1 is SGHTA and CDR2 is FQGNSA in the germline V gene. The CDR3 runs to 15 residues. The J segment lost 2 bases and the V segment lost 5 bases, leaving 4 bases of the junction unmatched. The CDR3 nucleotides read TGTGCCAGCAGCCAGGACAGGGGGCGAAACTATGGCTACACCTTC. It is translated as CASSQDRGRNYGYTF.

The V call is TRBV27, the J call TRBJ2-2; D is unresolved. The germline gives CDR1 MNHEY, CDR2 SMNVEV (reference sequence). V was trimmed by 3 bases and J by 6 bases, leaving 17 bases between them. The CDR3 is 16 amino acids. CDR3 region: CASSFALSLVPGELFF. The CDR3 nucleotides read TGTGCCAGCAGTTTTGCCCTATCCTTAGTACCCGGGGAGCTGTTTTTT.

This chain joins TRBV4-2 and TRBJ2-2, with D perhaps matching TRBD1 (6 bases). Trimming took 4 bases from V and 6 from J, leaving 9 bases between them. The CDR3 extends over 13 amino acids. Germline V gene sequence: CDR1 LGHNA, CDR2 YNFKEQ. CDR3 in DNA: TGTGCCAGCAGCCTCCAGGGGTCCGGGGAGCTGTTTTTT. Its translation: CASSLQGSGELFF.

The CDR3 is CASSELRGQRDTEAFF. The DNA of the CDR3 is TGTGCCAGCAGTGAATTGAGGGGGCAGAGGGACACTGAAGCTTTCTTT. The V and J genes are TRBV25-1 and TRBJ1-1, with TRBD1 matching 7 bases. This CDR3 has 16 amino acids. V was clipped by 1 base and J by 3 bases; unmatched bases: 8. Germline V gene data show CDR1 as MGHDK and CDR2 as SYGVNS.

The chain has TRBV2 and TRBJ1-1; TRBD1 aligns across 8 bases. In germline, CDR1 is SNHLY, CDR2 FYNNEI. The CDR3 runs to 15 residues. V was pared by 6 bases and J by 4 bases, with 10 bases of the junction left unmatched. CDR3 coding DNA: TGTGCCAGCAGGGTCGACAGGGGCGTCGGCACTGAAGCTTTCTTT. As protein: CASRVDRGVGTEAFF.

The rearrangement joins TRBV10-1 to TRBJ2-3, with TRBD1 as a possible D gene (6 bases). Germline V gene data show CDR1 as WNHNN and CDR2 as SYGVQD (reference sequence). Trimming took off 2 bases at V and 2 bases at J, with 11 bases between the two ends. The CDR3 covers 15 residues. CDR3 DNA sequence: TGCGCCAGCAGTGAGGGAGGACAGTACACAGATACGCAGTATTTT. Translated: CASSEGGQYTDTQYF.

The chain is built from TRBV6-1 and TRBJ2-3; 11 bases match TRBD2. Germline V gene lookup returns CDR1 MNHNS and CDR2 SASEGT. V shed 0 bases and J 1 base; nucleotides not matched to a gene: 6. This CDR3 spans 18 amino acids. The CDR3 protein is CASSEAQIAGGGTDTQYF. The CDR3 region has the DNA TGTGCCAGCAGTGAAGCGCAGATAGCGGGAGGGGGCACAGATACGCAGTATTTT.

DNA of the CDR3: TGTGCCAGCAGCCAAGCCCTTGGGGGGAATTCACCCCTCCACTTT. Residues: CASSQALGGNSPLHF. The gene calls are TRBV4-2 and TRBJ1-6; perhaps TRBD1 as D (5 bases). This CDR3 contains 15 residues. The V gene's germline CDR1 is LGHNA and CDR2 YNFKEQ. V lost 1 base, J lost 7 bases, and 11 bases lay in between.

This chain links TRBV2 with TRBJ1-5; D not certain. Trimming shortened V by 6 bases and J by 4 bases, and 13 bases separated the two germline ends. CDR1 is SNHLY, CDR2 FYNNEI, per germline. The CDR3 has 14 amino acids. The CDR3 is CASSASGKNQPQHF. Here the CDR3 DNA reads TGTGCCAGCAGCGCGTCCGGGAAAAATCAGCCCCAGCATTTT.

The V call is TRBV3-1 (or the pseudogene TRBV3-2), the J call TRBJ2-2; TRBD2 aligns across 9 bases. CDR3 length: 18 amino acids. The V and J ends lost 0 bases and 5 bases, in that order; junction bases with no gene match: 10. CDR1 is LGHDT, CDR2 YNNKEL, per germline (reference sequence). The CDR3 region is CASSQDRLAGGRTGELFF. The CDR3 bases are TGTGCCAGCAGCCAAGATCGACTTGCGGGGGGGCGAACCGGGGAGCTGTTTTTT.

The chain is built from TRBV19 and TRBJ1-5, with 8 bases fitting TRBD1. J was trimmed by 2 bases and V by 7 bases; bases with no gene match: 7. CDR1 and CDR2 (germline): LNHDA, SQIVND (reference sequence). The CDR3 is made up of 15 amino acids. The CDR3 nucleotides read TGTGCCAGTACCAACAGGGGGGAGGGCAATCAGCCCCAGCATTTT. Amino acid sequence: CASTNRGEGNQPQHF.

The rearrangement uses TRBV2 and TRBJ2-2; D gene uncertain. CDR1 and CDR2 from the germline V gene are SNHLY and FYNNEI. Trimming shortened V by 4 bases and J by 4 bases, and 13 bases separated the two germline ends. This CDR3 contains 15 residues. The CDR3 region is CASSVRDTPTGELFF. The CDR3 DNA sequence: TGTGCCAGCAGTGTGCGAGACACACCCACCGGGGAGCTGTTTTTT.

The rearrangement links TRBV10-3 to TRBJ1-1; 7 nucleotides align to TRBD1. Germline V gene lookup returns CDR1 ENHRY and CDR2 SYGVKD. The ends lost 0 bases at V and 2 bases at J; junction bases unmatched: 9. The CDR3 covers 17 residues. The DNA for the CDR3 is TGTGCCATCAGTGAGTCGCCCGGTCAGGGGGAAAACACTGAAGCTTTCTTT. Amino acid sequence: CAISESPGQGENTEAFF.

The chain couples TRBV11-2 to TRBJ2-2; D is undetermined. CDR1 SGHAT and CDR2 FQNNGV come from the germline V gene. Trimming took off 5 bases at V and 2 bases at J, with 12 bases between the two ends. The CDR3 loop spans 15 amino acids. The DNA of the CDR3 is TGTGCCAGCAGCCCCGAGGCCCTCAACACCGGGGAGCTGTTTTTT. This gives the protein CASSPEALNTGELFF.

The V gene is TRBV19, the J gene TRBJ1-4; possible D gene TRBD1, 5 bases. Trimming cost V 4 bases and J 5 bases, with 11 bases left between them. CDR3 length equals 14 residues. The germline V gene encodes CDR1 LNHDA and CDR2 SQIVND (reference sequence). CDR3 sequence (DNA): TGTGCCAGTAGTACCACAGGTGTAAATGAAAAACTGTTTTTT. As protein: CASSTTGVNEKLFF.

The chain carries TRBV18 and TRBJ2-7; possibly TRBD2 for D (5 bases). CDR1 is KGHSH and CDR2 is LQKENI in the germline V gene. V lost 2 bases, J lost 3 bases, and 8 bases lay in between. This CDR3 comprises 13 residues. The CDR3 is CASSPGLDYEQYV. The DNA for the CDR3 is TGTGCCAGCTCACCAGGACTTGACTACGAGCAGTACGTC.